Shown below are 9 T cell receptor beta chains from a single sample sequenced in a study of graft-versus-host responses after intestinal transplantation. Sequenced by immunoSEQ multiplex PCR; TCRdb stores in-frame clones only, minus some. The sample yields over 10,000 clones, 80% to 90% seen once. The sequencing here drew on PBMCs, taken after intestinal transplantation. The origin of the receptors is a human patient who received an intestinal transplant, so some T cells may come from the graft donor.

This clone appeared a single time. This sequence joins TRBV6-5 and TRBJ1-3; D remains ambiguous. CDR3 size: 15 residues. V was trimmed by 6 bases and J by 0 bases, leaving 12 bases between them. CDR1 is MNHEY, CDR2 SVGAGI, per germline. The CDR3 reads CASSPRLGSGNTIYF. The CDR3 bases are TGTGCCAGCAGCCCACGACTGGGCTCTGGAAACACCATATATTTT.

DNA of the CDR3: TGTGCCTGGAGTACGACTAGCGGGATCACAGATACGCAGTATTTT. Residues: CAWSTTSGITDTQYF. The chain joins TRBV30 to TRBJ2-3, with 11 bases that match TRBD2. The CDR3 is made up of 15 amino acids. J gave up 2 bases and V 2 bases, and 3 bases lay outside the gene matches. The germline V gene encodes CDR1 GTSNPN and CDR2 SVGIG (reference sequence).

The J gene is TRBJ2-5, the V gene TRBV19; the D call may be TRBD1 or TRBD2 (5 bases each). Germline V gene data show CDR1 as LNHDA and CDR2 as SQIVND (reference sequence). V dropped 8 bases and J dropped 5 bases, with 15 bases sitting between them. This CDR3 is 13 amino acids long. CDR3 sequence: CASSGLGRETQYF. The DNA of the CDR3 is TGTGCCAGTTCGGGGCTCGGGCGGGAGACCCAGTACTTC.

This clone has only a few counts. The rearrangement uses TRBV5-8 and TRBJ2-6; weak D call: TRBD1 (6 bases). There are 15 residues in the CDR3. Germline values: CDR1 SGHTS, CDR2 YDEGEE. Between the trimmed V and J ends, which lost 4 bases and 3 bases, there was a span of 11 bases. CDR3: CASSITGFGANVLTF. CDR3 nucleotides: TGTGCCAGCAGCATAACAGGGTTTGGGGCCAACGTCCTGACTTTC.

The V and J genes are TRBV23-1 and TRBJ2-5, with D possibly being TRBD2 (5 bases). TRBV23-1 carries the ORF label, with uncertain function. Trimming stripped 4 bases from V and 2 bases from J, with 8 bases between. The CDR3 consists of 13 residues. CDR3 protein: CASSPKRQETQYF. In nucleotides, the CDR3 is TGCGCCAGCAGTCCCAAGCGGCAAGAGACCCAGTACTTC.

V usage is TRBV28 and J usage is TRBJ2-5; D is undetermined. The J call is doubtful: the DNA matches TRBJ2-7 better. The CDR3 runs 15 residues. Germline-derived CDR1 and CDR2 are MDHEN and SYDVKM. The CDR3 DNA is TGTGCCAGCAGTACGCCTCAAACTCTCGGGCACGAGCAGTACTTC. As protein: CASSTPQTLGHEQYF.

The V gene is TRBV7-9, the J gene TRBJ2-7; the D gene is possibly TRBD2 (6 bases). Between the trimmed V and J ends, which lost 2 bases and 2 bases, there was a span of 25 bases. Germline V gives CDR1 SEHNR, CDR2 FQNEAQ (reference sequence). CDR3 length: 19 amino acids. This CDR3 is CASSLIPGDYRFLPYEQYF. CDR3 nucleotide sequence: TGTGCCAGCAGCTTAATCCCGGGAGACTACCGCTTTTTGCCCTACGAGCAGTACTTC.

This chain connects TRBV11-2 to TRBJ2-5; D perhaps matches TRBD1 (6 bases). V was shortened by 0 bases and J by 2 bases, with 16 bases between the two germline ends. CDR1 is SGHAT, CDR2 FQNNGV, per germline. The CDR3 has 17 amino acids. The CDR3 reads CASSLEPRTVRQETQYF. CDR3 in DNA: TGTGCCAGCAGCTTAGAGCCTCGGACAGTCAGGCAAGAGACCCAGTACTTC.

This chain connects TRBV5-6 to TRBJ2-7; TRBD1 matches at 12 bases. The CDR3 runs 15 residues. Trimming took 4 bases from V and 3 from J; bases not matched to a gene: 5. From germline, CDR1 is SGHDT and CDR2 YYEEEE. CDR3 in amino acids: CASSRGTGGFYEQYF. Here the CDR3 DNA reads TGTGCCAGCAGCCGGGGGACAGGGGGCTTCTACGAGCAGTACTTC.